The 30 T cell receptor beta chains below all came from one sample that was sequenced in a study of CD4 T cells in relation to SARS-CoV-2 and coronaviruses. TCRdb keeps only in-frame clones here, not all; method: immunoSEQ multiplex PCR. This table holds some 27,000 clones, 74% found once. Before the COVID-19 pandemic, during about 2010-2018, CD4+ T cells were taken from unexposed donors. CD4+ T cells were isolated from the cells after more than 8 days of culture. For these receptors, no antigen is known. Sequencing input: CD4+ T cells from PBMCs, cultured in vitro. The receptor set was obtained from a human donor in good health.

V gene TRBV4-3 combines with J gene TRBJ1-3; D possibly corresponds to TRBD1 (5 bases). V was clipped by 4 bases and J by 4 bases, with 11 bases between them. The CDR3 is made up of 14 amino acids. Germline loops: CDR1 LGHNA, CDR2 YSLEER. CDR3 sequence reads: CASSPGAGGNTIYF. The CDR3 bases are TGCGCCAGCAGCCCTGGGGCAGGGGGAAACACCATATATTTT.

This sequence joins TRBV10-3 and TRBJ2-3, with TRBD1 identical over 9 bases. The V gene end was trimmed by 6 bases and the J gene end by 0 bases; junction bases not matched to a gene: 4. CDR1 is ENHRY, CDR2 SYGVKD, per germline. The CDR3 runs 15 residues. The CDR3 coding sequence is TGTGCCATCAGGGGGACAGGGAAAAGCACAGATACGCAGTATTTT. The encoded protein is CAIRGTGKSTDTQYF.

The CDR3 DNA reads TGCGCCAGCAGCTTGGTGGGGTCAGTCGGGGAGCTGTTTTTT. This translates into CASSLVGSVGELFF. The chain employs TRBV5-1 and TRBJ2-2; D remains ambiguous. CDR3 size: 14 residues. Deletions cut 0 bases from V and 7 bases from J, with 10 bases between. Germline V lookup: CDR1 SGHRS, CDR2 YFSETQ.

CDR3 region: CASSGSRVRDTEAFF. The CDR3 bases are TGTGCCAGCAGCGGATCGAGGGTTAGGGACACTGAAGCTTTCTTT. This rearrangement joins TRBV9 to TRBJ1-1, with no clear D. The CDR3 sequence is 15 residues long. Germline-derived CDR1 and CDR2 are SGDLS and YYNGEE. V was trimmed by 3 bases and J by 3 bases, leaving 15 bases between them. The full variable domain, in which reference TRBV9 and TRBJ1-1 provide the parts outside the CDR3, is DSGVTQTPKHLITATGQRVTLRCSPRSGDLSVYWYQQSLDQGLQFLIQYYNGEERAKGNILERFSAQQFPDLHSELNLSSLELGDSALYFCASSGSRVRDTEAFFGQGTRLTVV.

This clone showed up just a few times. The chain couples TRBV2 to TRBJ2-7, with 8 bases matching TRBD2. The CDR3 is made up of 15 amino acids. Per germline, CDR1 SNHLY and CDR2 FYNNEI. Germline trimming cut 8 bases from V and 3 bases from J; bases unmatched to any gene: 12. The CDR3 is CASSTPSGGYYEQYF. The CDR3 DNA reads TGTGCCAGCTCCACTCCCTCGGGGGGGTACTACGAGCAGTACTTC. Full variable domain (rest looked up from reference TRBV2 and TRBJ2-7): EPEVTQTPSHQVTQMGQEVILRCVPISNHLYFYWYRQILGQKVEFLVSFYNNEISEKSEIFDDQFSVERPDGSNFTLKIRSTKLEDSAMYFCASSTPSGGYYEQYFGPGTRLTVT.

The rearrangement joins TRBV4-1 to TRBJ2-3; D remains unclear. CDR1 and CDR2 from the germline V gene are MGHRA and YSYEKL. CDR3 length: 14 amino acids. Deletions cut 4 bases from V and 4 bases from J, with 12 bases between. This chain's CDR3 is CASSPASGSDTQYF. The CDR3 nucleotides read TGCGCCAGCAGCCCTGCGTCCGGCTCAGATACGCAGTATTTT.

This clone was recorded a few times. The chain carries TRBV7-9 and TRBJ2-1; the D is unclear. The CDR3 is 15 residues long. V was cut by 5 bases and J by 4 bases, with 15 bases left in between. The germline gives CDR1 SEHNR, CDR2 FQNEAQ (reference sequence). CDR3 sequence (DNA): TGTGCCAGCAGCCCTAATGCCGGTTTTTACAATGAGCAGTTCTTC. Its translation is CASSPNAGFYNEQFF.

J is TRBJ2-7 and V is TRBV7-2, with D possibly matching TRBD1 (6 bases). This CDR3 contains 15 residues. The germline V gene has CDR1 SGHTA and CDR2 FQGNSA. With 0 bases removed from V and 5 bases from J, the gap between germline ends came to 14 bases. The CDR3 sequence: CASSLAGTKSHEQYF. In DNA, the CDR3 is TGTGCCAGCAGCTTAGCTGGGACAAAGTCCCACGAGCAGTACTTC.

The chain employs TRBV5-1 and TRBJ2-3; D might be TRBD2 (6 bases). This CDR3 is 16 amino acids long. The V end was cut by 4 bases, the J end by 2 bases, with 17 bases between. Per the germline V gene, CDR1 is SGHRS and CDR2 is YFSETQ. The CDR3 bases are TGCGCCAGCAGCCAAGATGGGGGGACCTTCACAGATACGCAGTATTTT. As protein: CASSQDGGTFTDTQYF.

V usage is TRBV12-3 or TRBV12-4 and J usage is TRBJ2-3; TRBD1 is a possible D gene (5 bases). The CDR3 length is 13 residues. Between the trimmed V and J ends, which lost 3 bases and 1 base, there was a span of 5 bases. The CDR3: CASSFRGTDTQYF. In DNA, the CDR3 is TGTGCCAGCAGTTTCAGGGGCACAGATACGCAGTATTTT.

DNA for the CDR3: TGTGCCAGTAGGCAAGAGTACGAGCAGTACTTC. Its translation is CASRQEYEQYF. The chain has TRBV19 and TRBJ2-7; no reliable D call. The germline V and J ends were trimmed by 6 bases and 4 bases, with 7 bases remaining between them. The CDR3 is made up of 11 amino acids. The germline V gene encodes CDR1 LNHDA and CDR2 SQIVND (reference sequence). Supplemented by reference TRBV19 and TRBJ2-7, the full variable domain reads DGGITQSPKYLFRKEGQNVTLSCEQNLNHDAMYWYRQDPGQGLRLIYYSQIVNDFQKGDIAEGYSVSREKKESFPLTVTSAQKNPTAFYLCASRQEYEQYFGPGTRLTVT.

CDR3 in DNA: TGTGCCAGCAGCGTAGACAGGGGGTTCCGCGAGCAGTACTTC. Its translation: CASSVDRGFREQYF. The J gene is TRBJ2-7, the V gene TRBV9; 8 bases match TRBD1. The CDR3 contains 14 residues. In germline, CDR1 is SGDLS, CDR2 YYNGEE. The trim removed 0 bases at V and 6 bases at J, leaving 5 bases unmatched.

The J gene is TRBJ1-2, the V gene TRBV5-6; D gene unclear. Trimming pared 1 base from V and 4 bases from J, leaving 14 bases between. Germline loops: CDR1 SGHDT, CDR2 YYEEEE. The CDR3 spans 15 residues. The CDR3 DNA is TGTGCCAGCAGCTTGACTGGTATGGGTTTCTATGGCTACACCTTC. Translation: CASSLTGMGFYGYTF.

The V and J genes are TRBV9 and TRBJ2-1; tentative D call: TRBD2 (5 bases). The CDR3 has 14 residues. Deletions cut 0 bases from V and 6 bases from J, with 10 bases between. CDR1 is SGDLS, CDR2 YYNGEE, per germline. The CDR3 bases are TGTGCCAGCAGCGTAGAGAGGGCCGGCAATGAGCAGTTCTTC. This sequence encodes CASSVERAGNEQFF.

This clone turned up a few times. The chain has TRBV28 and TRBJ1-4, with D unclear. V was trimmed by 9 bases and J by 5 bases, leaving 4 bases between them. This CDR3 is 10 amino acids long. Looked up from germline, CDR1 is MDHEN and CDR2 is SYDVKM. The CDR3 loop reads CARTNEKLFF. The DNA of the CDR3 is TGTGCCAGGACGAATGAAAAACTGTTTTTT.

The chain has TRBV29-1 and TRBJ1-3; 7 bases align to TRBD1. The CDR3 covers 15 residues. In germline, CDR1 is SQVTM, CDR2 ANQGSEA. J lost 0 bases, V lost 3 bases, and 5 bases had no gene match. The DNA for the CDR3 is TGCAGCGTTGACGTCCAGGGGGGCTCTGGAAACACCATATATTTT. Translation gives CSVDVQGGSGNTIYF.

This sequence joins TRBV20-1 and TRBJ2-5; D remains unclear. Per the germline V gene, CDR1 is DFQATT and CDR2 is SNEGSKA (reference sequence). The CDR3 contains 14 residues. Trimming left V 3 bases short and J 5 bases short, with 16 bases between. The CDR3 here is CSASSPPPFETQYF. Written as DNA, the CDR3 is TGCAGTGCTAGTTCCCCCCCTCCGTTTGAGACCCAGTACTTC.

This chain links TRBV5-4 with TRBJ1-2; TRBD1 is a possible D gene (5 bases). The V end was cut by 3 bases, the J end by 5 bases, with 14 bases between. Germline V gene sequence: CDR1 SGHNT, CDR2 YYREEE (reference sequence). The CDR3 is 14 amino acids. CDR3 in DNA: TGTGCCAGCAGCTCGCCGGGACCGCTATATGGCTACACCTTC. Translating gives CASSSPGPLYGYTF. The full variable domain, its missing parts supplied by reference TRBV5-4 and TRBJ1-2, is ETGVTQSPTHLIKTRGQQVTLRCSSQSGHNTVSWYQQALGQGPQFIFQYYREEENGRGNFPPRFSGLQFPNYSSELNVNALELDDSALYLCASSSPGPLYGYTFGSGTRLTVV.

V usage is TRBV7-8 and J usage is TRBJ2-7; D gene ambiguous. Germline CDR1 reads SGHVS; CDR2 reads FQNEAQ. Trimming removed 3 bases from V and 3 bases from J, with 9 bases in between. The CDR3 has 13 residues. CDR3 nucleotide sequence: TGTGCCAGCAGCTTTTCTAGTAACTACGAGCAGTACTTC. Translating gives CASSFSSNYEQYF.

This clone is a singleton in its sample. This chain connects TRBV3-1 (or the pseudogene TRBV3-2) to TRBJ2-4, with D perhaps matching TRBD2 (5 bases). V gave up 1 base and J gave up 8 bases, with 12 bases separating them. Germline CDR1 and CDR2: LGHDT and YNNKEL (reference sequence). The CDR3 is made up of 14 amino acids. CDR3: CASSQGGSWDIQYF. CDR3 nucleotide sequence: TGTGCCAGCAGCCAAGGAGGGAGTTGGGACATTCAGTACTTC.

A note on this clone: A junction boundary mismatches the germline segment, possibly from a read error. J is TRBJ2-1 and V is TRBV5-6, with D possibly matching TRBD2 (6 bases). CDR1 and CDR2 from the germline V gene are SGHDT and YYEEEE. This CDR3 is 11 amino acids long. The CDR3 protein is CASSRESFHVF. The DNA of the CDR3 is TGTGCCAGCAGCCGGGAGAGCTTCCACGTCTTC.

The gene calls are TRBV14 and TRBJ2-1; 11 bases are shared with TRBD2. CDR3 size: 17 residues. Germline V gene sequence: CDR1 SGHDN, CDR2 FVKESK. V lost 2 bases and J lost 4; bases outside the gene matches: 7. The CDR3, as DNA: TGTGCCAGCAGCCAACATATAGCGGGAGGGCGTTACAATGAGCAGTTCTTC. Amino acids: CASSQHIAGGRYNEQFF.

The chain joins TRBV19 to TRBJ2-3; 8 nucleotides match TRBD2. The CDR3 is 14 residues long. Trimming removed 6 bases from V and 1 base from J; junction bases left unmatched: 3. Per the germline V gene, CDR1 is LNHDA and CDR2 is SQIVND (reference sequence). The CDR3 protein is CASSPLAGTDTQYF. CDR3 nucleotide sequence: TGTGCCAGTAGCCCACTAGCGGGCACAGATACGCAGTATTTT. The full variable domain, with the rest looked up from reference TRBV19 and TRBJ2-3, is DGGITQSPKYLFRKEGQNVTLSCEQNLNHDAMYWYRQDPGQGLRLIYYSQIVNDFQKGDIAEGYSVSREKKESFPLTVTSAQKNPTAFYLCASSPLAGTDTQYFGPGTRLTVL.

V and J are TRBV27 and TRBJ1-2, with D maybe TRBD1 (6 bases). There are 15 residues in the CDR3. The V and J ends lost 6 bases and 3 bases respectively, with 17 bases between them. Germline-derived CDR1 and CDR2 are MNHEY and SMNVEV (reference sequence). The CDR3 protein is CASRTLQGVDYGYTF. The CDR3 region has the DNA TGTGCCAGCAGGACCCTACAGGGTGTGGACTATGGCTACACCTTC.

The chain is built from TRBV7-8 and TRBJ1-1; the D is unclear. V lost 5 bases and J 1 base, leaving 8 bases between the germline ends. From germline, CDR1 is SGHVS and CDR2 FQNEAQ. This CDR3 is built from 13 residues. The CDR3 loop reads CASSRGRNTEAFF. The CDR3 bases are TGTGCCAGCAGCAGAGGACGGAACACTGAAGCTTTCTTT.

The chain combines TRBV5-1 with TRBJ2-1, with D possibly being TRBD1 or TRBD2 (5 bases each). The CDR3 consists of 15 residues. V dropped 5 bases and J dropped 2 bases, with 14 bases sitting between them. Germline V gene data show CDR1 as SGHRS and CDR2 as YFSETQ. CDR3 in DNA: TGCGCCAGCAGTTTACGGGGCGGCACCTACAATGAGCAGTTCTTC. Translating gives CASSLRGGTYNEQFF. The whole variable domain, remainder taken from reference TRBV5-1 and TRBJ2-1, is KAGVTQTPRYLIKTRGQQVTLSCSPISGHRSVSWYQQTPGQGLQFLFEYFSETQRNKGNFPGRFSGRQFSNSRSEMNVSTLELGDSALYLCASSLRGGTYNEQFFGPGTRLTVL.

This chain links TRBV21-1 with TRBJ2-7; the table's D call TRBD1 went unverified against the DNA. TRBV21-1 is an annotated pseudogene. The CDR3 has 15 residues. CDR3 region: CASSPLRDRSYEQYF. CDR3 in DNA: TGTGCCAGCAGCCCCCTCAGGGACAGGTCCTACGAGCAGTACTTC.

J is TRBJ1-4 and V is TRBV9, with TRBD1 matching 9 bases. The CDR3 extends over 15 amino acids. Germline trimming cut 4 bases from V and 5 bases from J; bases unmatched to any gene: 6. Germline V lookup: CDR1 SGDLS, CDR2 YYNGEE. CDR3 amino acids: CASSSSDRGNEKLFF. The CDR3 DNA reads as TGTGCCAGCAGCTCATCGGACAGGGGCAATGAAAAACTGTTTTTT. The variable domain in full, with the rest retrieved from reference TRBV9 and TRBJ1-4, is DSGVTQTPKHLITATGQRVTLRCSPRSGDLSVYWYQQSLDQGLQFLIQYYNGEERAKGNILERFSAQQFPDLHSELNLSSLELGDSALYFCASSSSDRGNEKLFFGSGTQLSVL.

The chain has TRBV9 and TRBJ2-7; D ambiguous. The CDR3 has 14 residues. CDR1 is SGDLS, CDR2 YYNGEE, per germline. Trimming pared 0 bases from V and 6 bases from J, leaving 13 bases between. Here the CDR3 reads CASSVAPTPAEQYF. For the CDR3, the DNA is TGTGCCAGCAGCGTAGCCCCCACCCCGGCCGAGCAGTACTTC.

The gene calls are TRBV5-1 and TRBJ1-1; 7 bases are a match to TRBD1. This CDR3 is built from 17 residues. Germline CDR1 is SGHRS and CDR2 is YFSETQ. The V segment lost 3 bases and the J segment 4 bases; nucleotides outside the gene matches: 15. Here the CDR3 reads CASSSLGGGRGLTEAFF. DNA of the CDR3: TGCGCCAGCAGCTCCTTGGGGGGAGGTAGGGGGCTCACTGAAGCTTTCTTT.